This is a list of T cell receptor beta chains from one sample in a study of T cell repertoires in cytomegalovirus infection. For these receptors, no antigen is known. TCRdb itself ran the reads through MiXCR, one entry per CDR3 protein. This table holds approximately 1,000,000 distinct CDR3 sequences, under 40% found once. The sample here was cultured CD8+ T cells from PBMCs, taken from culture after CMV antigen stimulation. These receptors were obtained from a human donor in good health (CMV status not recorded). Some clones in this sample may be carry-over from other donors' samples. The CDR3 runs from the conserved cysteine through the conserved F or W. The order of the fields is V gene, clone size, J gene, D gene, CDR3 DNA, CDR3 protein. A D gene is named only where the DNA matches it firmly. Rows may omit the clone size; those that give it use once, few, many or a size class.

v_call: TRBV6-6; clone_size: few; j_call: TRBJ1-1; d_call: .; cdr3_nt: TGTGCCAGCATCCTTTCCACAATCTACCGAATAAACGGTAACACTGAAGCTTTCTTT; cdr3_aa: CASILSTIYRINGNTEAFF
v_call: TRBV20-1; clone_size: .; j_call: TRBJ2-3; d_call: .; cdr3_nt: TGCACCACAGGGTCAGATACGCAGTATTTT; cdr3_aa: CTTGSDTQYF
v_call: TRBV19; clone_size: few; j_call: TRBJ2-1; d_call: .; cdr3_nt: TGTGCCAGTAGTACACCCGACAGAGCCTCCTACAATGAGCAGTTCTTC; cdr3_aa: CASSTPDRASYNEQFF
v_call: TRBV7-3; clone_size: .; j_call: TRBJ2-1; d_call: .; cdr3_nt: TGTGCCAGCAGCTTTGGAGACGCTGAGCAGTTCTTC; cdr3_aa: CASSFGDAEQFF
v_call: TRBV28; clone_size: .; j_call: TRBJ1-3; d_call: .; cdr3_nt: TGTGCCAGCAGTTTTGCAGGGGACGGAAACACCATATATTTT; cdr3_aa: CASSFAGDGNTIYF
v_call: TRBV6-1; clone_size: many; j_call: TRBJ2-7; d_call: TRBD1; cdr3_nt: TGTGCCAGCTACCGGCCGCGGGACAGGACCTACGAGCAGTACTTC; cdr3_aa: CASYRPRDRTYEQYF
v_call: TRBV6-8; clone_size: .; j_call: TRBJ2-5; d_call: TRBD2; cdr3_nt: TGTGCCAGCAGTTACTCGTCCTACGCGGGGGGCGGGGAGACCCAGTACTTC; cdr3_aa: CASSYSSYAGGGETQYF
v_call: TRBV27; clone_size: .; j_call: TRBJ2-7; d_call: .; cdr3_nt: TGTGCCAGCAGTTTACGAATTCCCTACGAGCAGTACTTC; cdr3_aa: CASSLRIPYEQYF
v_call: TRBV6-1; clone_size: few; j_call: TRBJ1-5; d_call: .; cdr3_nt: TGTGCCAGCCGACGGTGGGGGCTTGATAGCAATCAGCCCCAGCATTTT; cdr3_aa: CASRRWGLDSNQPQHF
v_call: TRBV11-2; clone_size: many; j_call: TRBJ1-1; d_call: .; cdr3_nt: TGTGCCAGCAGCTTAAGACGGGGGGGGAACACTGAAGCTTTCTTT; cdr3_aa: CASSLRRGGNTEAFF
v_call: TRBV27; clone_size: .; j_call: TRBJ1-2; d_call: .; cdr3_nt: TGTGCCAGCAGTCCCCGCGCAGGCCTCTATGGCTACACCTTC; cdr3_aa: CASSPRAGLYGYTF
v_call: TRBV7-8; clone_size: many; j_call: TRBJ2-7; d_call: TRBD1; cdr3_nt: TGTGCCAGCAGCTCCTCTCGGACAGGGGGTTCCCGGGGGGACTACGAGCAGTACTTC; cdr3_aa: CASSSSRTGGSRGDYEQYF
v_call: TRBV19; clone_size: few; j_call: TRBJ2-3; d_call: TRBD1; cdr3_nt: TGTGCCAGTAGTCAAGACTGGGACAGGACAGTCACAGATACGCAGTATTTT; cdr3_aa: CASSQDWDRTVTDTQYF
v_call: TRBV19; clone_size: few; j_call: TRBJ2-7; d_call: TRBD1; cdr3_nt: TGTGCCAGTACCCCGGGACAGGGGACTAGCTACGAGCAGTACTTC; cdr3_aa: CASTPGQGTSYEQYF
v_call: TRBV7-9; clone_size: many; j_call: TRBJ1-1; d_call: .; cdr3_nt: TGTGCCAGCAGCCCCGGACGCGGAATGAACACTGAAGCTTTCTTT; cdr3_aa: CASSPGRGMNTEAFF
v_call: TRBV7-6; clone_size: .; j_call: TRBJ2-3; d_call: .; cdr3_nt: TGTGCCAGCAGCCCGCAGCTTAAAGGGGGGGCCTTGGATACGCAGTATTTT; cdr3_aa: CASSPQLKGGALDTQYF
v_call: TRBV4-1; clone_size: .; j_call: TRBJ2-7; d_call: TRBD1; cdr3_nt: TGCGCCAGCAGCCGTTCGACAGGGGGCCCCGAGCAGTACTTC; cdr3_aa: CASSRSTGGPEQYF
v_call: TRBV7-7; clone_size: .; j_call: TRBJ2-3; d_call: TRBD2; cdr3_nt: TGTGCTAGCAGCCCGCGGACTAGCGGGGGGGCCTCAGATACGCAGTATTTT; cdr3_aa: CASSPRTSGGASDTQYF
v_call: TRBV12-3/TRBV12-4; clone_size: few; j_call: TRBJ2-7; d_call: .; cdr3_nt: TGTGCCAGCAGTTTGGACGGGCCAGAGCAGTACTTC; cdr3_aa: CASSLDGPEQYF
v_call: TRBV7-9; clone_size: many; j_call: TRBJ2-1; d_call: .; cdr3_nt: TGTGCCAGCAGCTCTTACGGTAGTAGCGGTCCCAACAATGAGCAGTTCTTC; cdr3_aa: CASSSYGSSGPNNEQFF
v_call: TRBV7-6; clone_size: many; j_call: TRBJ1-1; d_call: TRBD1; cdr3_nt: TGTGCCAGCAGCTTAAGGGGGACAGGGGGGGTGTTCGGCACTGAAGCTTTCTTT; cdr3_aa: CASSLRGTGGVFGTEAFF
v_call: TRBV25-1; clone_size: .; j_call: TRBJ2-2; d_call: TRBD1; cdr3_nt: TGTGCCAGCAGTGCCAACAGGGGGAACACCGGGGAGCTGTTTTTT; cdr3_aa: CASSANRGNTGELFF
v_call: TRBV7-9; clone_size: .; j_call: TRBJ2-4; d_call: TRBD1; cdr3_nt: TGTGCCAGCAGCTTTACAGGGGGCACCCTCAAAAACATTCAGTACTTC; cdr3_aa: CASSFTGGTLKNIQYF
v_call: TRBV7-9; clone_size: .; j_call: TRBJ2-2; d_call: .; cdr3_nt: TGTGCCAGCAGCTCCCGTTTAGGGCCGAACACCGGGGAGCTGTTTTTT; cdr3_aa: CASSSRLGPNTGELFF
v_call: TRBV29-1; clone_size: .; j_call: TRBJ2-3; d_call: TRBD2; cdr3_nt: TGCAGCGTTGACGGGACTAGCGGGGGTGACACAGATACGCAGTATTTT; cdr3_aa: CSVDGTSGGDTDTQYF
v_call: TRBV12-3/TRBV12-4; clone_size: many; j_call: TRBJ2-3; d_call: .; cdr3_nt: TGTGCCAGCAGCACGACAGGAGATACGCAGTATTTT; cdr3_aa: CASSTTGDTQYF
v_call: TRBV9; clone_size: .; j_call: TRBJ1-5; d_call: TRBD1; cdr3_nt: TGTGCCAGCAGCGTAGGGGACAGTCTGCAGCCCCAGCATTTT; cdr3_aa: CASSVGDSLQPQHF
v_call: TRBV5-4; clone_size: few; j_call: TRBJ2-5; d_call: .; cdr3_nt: TGTGCCAGCAGCCCCGGGGGATCTCCCCAAGAGACCCAGTACTTC; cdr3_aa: CASSPGGSPQETQYF